The 28 T cell receptor beta chains given below trace back to one sample, sequenced in a study of cytomegalovirus exposure and HLA in healthy donors. Primers: 60 Vbeta forward and 13 Jbeta reverse. TCRdb's copy holds only in-frame clones and misses some; the assay was immunoSEQ multiplex PCR. Here the sample spans some 140,000 clones, 55% to 80% being singletons. The sample comprised PBMCs. These TCRs come from a woman aged 40-49 years in good health and CMV-seronegative.

This rearrangement joins TRBV20-1 to TRBJ1-4; 10 bases line up with TRBD1. Losses at the gene ends were 5 bases for V and 15 bases for J; bases not matched to a gene: 6. The CDR3 consists of 11 residues. The V gene's germline CDR1 is DFQATT and CDR2 SNEGSKA (reference sequence). The CDR3 sequence: CSAPTGTGVFF. The DNA of the CDR3 is TGCAGTGCTCCTACCGGGACAGGGGTGTTTTTT.

The chain combines TRBV5-1 with TRBJ1-1; 8 bases are shared with TRBD1. The germline V gene encodes CDR1 SGHRS and CDR2 YFSETQ. V gave up 4 bases and J gave up 4 bases; unmatched junction bases: 9. This CDR3 region has 15 residues. CDR3 sequence (DNA): TGCGCCAGCAGCCTTTCCCCTACAGGGGGCACTGAAGCTTTCTTT. This sequence encodes CASSLSPTGGTEAFF. The entire variable domain, with the rest obtained from reference TRBV5-1 and TRBJ1-1, is as follows: KAGVTQTPRYLIKTRGQQVTLSCSPISGHRSVSWYQQTPGQGLQFLFEYFSETQRNKGNFPGRFSGRQFSNSRSEMNVSTLELGDSALYLCASSLSPTGGTEAFFGQGTRLTVV.

The count of this clone is one. The J gene is TRBJ1-2, the V gene TRBV19, with 9 bases fitting TRBD1. Looked up from germline, CDR1 is LNHDA and CDR2 is SQIVND (reference sequence). The junction had 15 bases not matched to a gene; V was cut back by 4 bases and J by 9 bases. CDR3 size: 16 residues. DNA for the CDR3: TGTGCCAGTAGTACCCGAACCGGACAGGGGCTTATGAGCTACACCTTC. Translating gives CASSTRTGQGLMSYTF.

V is TRBV4-1 and J is TRBJ1-4; 7 nucleotides match TRBD1. The germline V gene encodes CDR1 MGHRA and CDR2 YSYEKL. With V trimmed by 1 base and J by 4 bases, 3 bases remained unmatched. The CDR3 has 15 residues. This CDR3 reads CASSQGDRDNEKLFF. Written as DNA, the CDR3 is TGCGCCAGCAGCCAAGGGGACAGAGATAATGAAAAACTGTTTTTT.

The CDR3: CASSSPPPGNTEAFF. The CDR3 bases are TGTGCCAGCAGTTCTCCGCCCCCCGGGAACACTGAAGCTTTCTTT. The chain is built from TRBV27 and TRBJ1-1, with D uncertain. Germline assignment: CDR1 MNHEY and CDR2 SMNVEV (reference sequence). The V end was cut by 4 bases, the J end by 1 base, with 13 bases between. This CDR3 region has 15 residues.

The CDR3 protein is CASSPPFRSGVGETQYF. DNA of the CDR3: TGTGCCAGCAGTCCGCCGTTCCGTAGCGGGGTGGGAGAGACCCAGTACTTC. The chain joins TRBV25-1 to TRBJ2-5, with 8 bases matching TRBD2. The CDR3 consists of 17 residues. Germline CDR1 MGHDK, CDR2 SYGVNS. Unmatched junction bases numbered 15, after V lost 5 bases and J lost 4 bases.

The V call is TRBV28, the J call TRBJ1-2, with 7 bases aligning to TRBD1. Germline trimming cut 5 bases from V and 4 bases from J; bases unmatched to any gene: 10. The CDR3 runs 15 residues. The germline V gene encodes CDR1 MDHEN and CDR2 SYDVKM. CDR3 sequence: CASSPWDRSIYGYTF. CDR3 coding DNA: TGTGCCAGCAGTCCCTGGGACAGATCAATCTATGGCTACACCTTC.

The gene calls are TRBV4-2 and TRBJ1-5; D is undetermined. This CDR3 is built from 17 residues. Germline CDR1 is LGHNA and CDR2 is YNFKEQ. V was pared by 0 bases and J by 7 bases, with 19 bases between. CDR3 protein: CASSQDAQPPAEQPQHF. DNA for the CDR3: TGTGCCAGCAGCCAAGACGCCCAACCCCCCGCGGAGCAGCCCCAGCATTTT.

This clone was detected a few times. The chain couples TRBV6-1 to TRBJ2-3, with D possibly being TRBD2 (6 bases). CDR1 and CDR2 (germline): MNHNS, SASEGT. CDR3 size: 15 residues. V was trimmed by 3 bases and J by 4 bases, leaving 14 bases between them. The CDR3 DNA follows: TGTGCCAGCAGTGAGATGGGGAGGATCGCAGATACGCAGTATTTT. Its protein is CASSEMGRIADTQYF.

The chain links TRBV11-2 to TRBJ2-5, with 11 bases aligning to TRBD2. Germline CDR1 SGHAT, CDR2 FQNNGV. After removal of 5 bases from V and 2 bases from J, the junction contained 4 bases not matched to a gene. The CDR3 consists of 15 residues. The CDR3 sequence: CASSGLAGGQETQYF. CDR3 sequence (DNA): TGTGCCAGCAGCGGGCTAGCGGGGGGTCAAGAGACCCAGTACTTC. The variable domain in full, with the rest retrieved from reference TRBV11-2 and TRBJ2-5, is EAGVAQSPRYKIIEKRQSVAFWCNPISGHATLYWYQQILGQGPKLLIQFQNNGVVDDSQLPKDRFSAERLKGVDSTLKIQPAKLEDSAVYLCASSGLAGGQETQYFGPGTRLLVL.

The rearrangement joins TRBV19 to TRBJ1-4; D unclear. Germline CDR1 and CDR2: LNHDA and SQIVND (reference sequence). Trimming pared 6 bases from V and 5 bases from J, leaving 16 bases between. The CDR3 contains 15 residues. The DNA of the CDR3 is TGTGCCAGTAGAGGTCCTGGGCCAATCAATGAAAAACTGTTTTTT. Amino acids: CASRGPGPINEKLFF.

The chain couples TRBV11-2 to TRBJ2-7; 9 nucleotides align to TRBD1. Trimming at V came to 3 bases and at J to 7 bases, leaving 10 bases not matched to a gene. The CDR3 is made up of 15 amino acids. CDR1 is SGHAT and CDR2 is FQNNGV in the germline V gene. This CDR3 reads CASSFSLQGAWEQYF. The DNA for the CDR3 is TGTGCCAGCAGCTTTAGCTTACAGGGGGCATGGGAGCAGTACTTC. Full variable domain (rest looked up from reference TRBV11-2 and TRBJ2-7): EAGVAQSPRYKIIEKRQSVAFWCNPISGHATLYWYQQILGQGPKLLIQFQNNGVVDDSQLPKDRFSAERLKGVDSTLKIQPAKLEDSAVYLCASSFSLQGAWEQYFGPGTRLTVT.

This chain connects TRBV2 to TRBJ2-7; TRBD1 is a possible D gene (6 bases). Germline loops: CDR1 SNHLY, CDR2 FYNNEI. The CDR3 spans 14 residues. Trimming stripped 3 bases from V and 4 bases from J, with 13 bases between. CDR3 sequence (DNA): TGTGCCAGCAGTGAGGGCAGGGGTATTTACGAGCAGTACTTC. It is translated as CASSEGRGIYEQYF.

The chain carries TRBV15 and TRBJ2-1; a possible D gene is TRBD1 (5 bases). CDR1 LNHNV and CDR2 YYDKDF come from the germline V gene (reference sequence). The CDR3 has 14 residues. With 0 bases removed from V and 9 bases from J, the gap between germline ends came to 12 bases. CDR3: CATSREKGMGEQFF. The CDR3, as DNA: TGTGCCACCAGCAGAGAAAAGGGGATGGGTGAGCAGTTCTTC.

The V call is TRBV18, the J call TRBJ2-7; the D gene is possibly TRBD1 (6 bases). V lost 6 bases, J lost 2 bases, and 14 bases lay in between. CDR3 size: 14 residues. The germline CDR1 and CDR2 sequences are KGHSH and LQKENI. CDR3 sequence: CASSVRQDPYEQYV. The CDR3 DNA reads as TGTGCCAGCTCGGTTCGACAGGATCCCTACGAGCAGTACGTC.

The gene calls are TRBV28 and TRBJ2-7, with 7 bases aligning to TRBD1. This CDR3 has 12 amino acids. The germline V gene encodes CDR1 MDHEN and CDR2 SYDVKM. V gave up 5 bases and J gave up 3 bases; unmatched junction bases: 1. CDR3 DNA sequence: TGTGCCAGCAGTCACAGGGGCTACGAGCAGTACGTC. It yields the protein CASSHRGYEQYV.

The genes are TRBV9 and TRBJ1-6, with D maybe TRBD1 (5 bases). Germline V lookup: CDR1 SGDLS, CDR2 YYNGEE. CDR3 length: 14 residues. Trimming pared 3 bases from V and 3 bases from J, leaving 7 bases between. The DNA of the CDR3 is TGTGCCAGCAGCGACGACAGCTATAATTCACCCCTCCACTTT. Protein: CASSDDSYNSPLHF. Drawing the rest from reference TRBV9 and TRBJ1-6, the complete variable domain is DSGVTQTPKHLITATGQRVTLRCSPRSGDLSVYWYQQSLDQGLQFLIQYYNGEERAKGNILERFSAQQFPDLHSELNLSSLELGDSALYFCASSDDSYNSPLHFGNGTRLTVT.

This clone occurred once. The V gene is TRBV11-2, the J gene TRBJ2-1; D not resolved. The CDR3 is made up of 11 amino acids. Trimming shortened V by 1 base and J by 11 bases, and 6 bases separated the two germline ends. CDR1 is SGHAT and CDR2 is FQNNGV in the germline V gene. The CDR3 DNA sequence: TGTGCCAGCAGCTTAGGGCAGAAGCAGTTCTTC. Protein sequence: CASSLGQKQFF.

This chain connects TRBV4-2 to TRBJ2-5; TRBD1 agrees at 8 bases. The germline gives CDR1 LGHNA, CDR2 YNFKEQ. This CDR3 comprises 16 residues. Losses at the gene ends were 0 bases for V and 11 bases for J; bases not matched to a gene: 14. CDR3 amino acids: CASSQDYWTGPKEQYF. Here the CDR3 DNA reads TGTGCCAGCAGCCAAGACTACTGGACAGGGCCTAAGGAGCAGTACTTC.

V gene TRBV2 combines with J gene TRBJ1-2; TRBD1 agrees at 9 bases. The trim removed 4 bases at V and 5 bases at J, leaving 5 bases unmatched. CDR3 size: 14 residues. Per the germline V gene, CDR1 is SNHLY and CDR2 is FYNNEI. The CDR3 reads CASSATGGGYGYTF. In DNA, the CDR3 is TGTGCCAGCAGTGCGACAGGGGGTGGTTATGGCTACACCTTC.

The chain has TRBV6-5 and TRBJ2-5, with D possibly TRBD2 on 6 matching bases. The J call could be wrong; TRBJ2-7 is a better fit for the DNA end. The CDR3 sequence is 13 residues long. Per the germline V gene, CDR1 is MNHEY and CDR2 is SVGAGI. The CDR3 sequence: CAIRGGLPGEQYF. Written as DNA, the CDR3 is TGTGCCATCCGAGGAGGGTTGCCCGGCGAGCAGTACTTC.

This clone was observed a handful of times. The V call is TRBV6-5, the J call TRBJ2-3; D unclear. The CDR3 length is 15 residues. Trimming left V 2 bases short and J 2 bases short, with 11 bases between. CDR1 and CDR2 (germline): MNHEY, SVGAGI. CDR3 sequence (DNA): TGTGCCAGCAGTTACGGCGGTTGGAACACAGATACGCAGTATTTT. Its protein product is CASSYGGWNTDTQYF.

This clone was seen only once. This chain connects TRBV27 to TRBJ1-2, with D uncertain. The CDR3 runs to 16 residues. Germline CDR1 reads MNHEY; CDR2 reads SMNVEV (reference sequence). The V and J ends lost 0 bases and 5 bases respectively, with 16 bases between them. CDR3 region: CASSLSPADPLYGYTF. CDR3 sequence (DNA): TGTGCCAGCAGTTTATCCCCCGCCGATCCCCTATATGGCTACACCTTC.

This clone was picked up a small number of times. Other DNA sequences from this sample encode an identical CDR3 as well. The chain carries TRBV2 and TRBJ1-1; possibly TRBD1 for D (6 bases). The germline V and J ends were trimmed by 5 bases and 1 base, with 8 bases remaining between them. This CDR3 spans 13 amino acids. The germline V gene encodes CDR1 SNHLY and CDR2 FYNNEI. The CDR3 DNA sequence: TGTGCCAGCAGTTCACAGGGGAACACTGAAGCTTTCTTT. It yields the protein CASSSQGNTEAFF.

This sequence joins TRBV4-2 and TRBJ2-5; 11 positions match TRBD2. V shed 2 bases and J 5 bases; nucleotides not matched to a gene: 10. Germline CDR1 LGHNA, CDR2 YNFKEQ. The CDR3 contains 17 residues. The CDR3 sequence is CASSQYLLAGGEETQYF. CDR3 sequence (DNA): TGTGCCAGCAGCCAATACTTGCTAGCGGGGGGTGAGGAGACCCAGTACTTC.

The genes are TRBV7-9 and TRBJ2-2; D gene uncertain. Between the trimmed V and J ends, which lost 6 bases and 0 bases, there was a span of 8 bases. The CDR3 has 14 amino acids. CDR1 is SEHNR, CDR2 FQNEAQ, per germline (reference sequence). The CDR3 bases are TGTGCCAGCAGATTTCCCGCGAACACCGGGGAGCTGTTTTTT. This encodes CASRFPANTGELFF.

The J gene is TRBJ1-1, the V gene TRBV7-8, with D possibly being TRBD1 (6 bases). The CDR3 covers 16 residues. V was cut by 1 base and J by 5 bases, with 17 bases left in between. CDR1 is SGHVS, CDR2 FQNEAQ, per germline. The CDR3 nucleotides are TGTGCCAGCAGCTTAGGAATCGGGGGGCGAAGTACTGAAGCTTTCTTT. It yields the protein CASSLGIGGRSTEAFF.

This chain connects TRBV5-6 to TRBJ1-2; 7 nucleotides agree with TRBD1. The length of the CDR3 is 13 residues. V shed 0 bases and J 7 bases; nucleotides not matched to a gene: 3. The germline CDR1 and CDR2 sequences are SGHDT and YYEEEE. The CDR3 protein is CASSLDGTVGYTF. CDR3 DNA sequence: TGTGCCAGCAGCTTGGACGGGACAGTTGGCTACACCTTC.